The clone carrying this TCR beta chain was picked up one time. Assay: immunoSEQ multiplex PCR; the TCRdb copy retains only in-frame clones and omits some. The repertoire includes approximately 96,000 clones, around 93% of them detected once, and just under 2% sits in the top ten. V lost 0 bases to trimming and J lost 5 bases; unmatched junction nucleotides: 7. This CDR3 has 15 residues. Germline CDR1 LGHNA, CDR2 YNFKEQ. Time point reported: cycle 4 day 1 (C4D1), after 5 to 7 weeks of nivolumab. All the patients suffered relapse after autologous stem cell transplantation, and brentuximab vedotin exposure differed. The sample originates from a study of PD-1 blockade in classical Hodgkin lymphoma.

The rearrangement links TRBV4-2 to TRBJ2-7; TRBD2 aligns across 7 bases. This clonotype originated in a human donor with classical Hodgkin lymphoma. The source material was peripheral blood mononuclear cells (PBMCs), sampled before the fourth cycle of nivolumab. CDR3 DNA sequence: TGTGCCAGCAGCCAAGAAGAGGGAGGGAAGGACGAGCAGTACTTC. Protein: CASSQEEGGKDEQYF.